Presented here are 9 T cell receptor beta chains from one specimen sequenced in a study of T cells in Graves' hyperthyroidism and ophthalmopathy. RNA transcripts served as the template for amplifying TCR beta CDR3 regions. HTBI primers were the set used in a first-round RT-PCR of the TCR CDR3. From the multiplex PCR reads, TCRdb called clonotypes with MiXCR, one entry per CDR3 protein. The sample contains roughly 500,000 distinct CDR3 sequences, about 45% of which appear only once. Sequencing input: peripheral blood or thyroid tissue (not recorded which). These receptors all come from an adult woman with Graves' disease, either hyperthyroidism or ophthalmopathy (not recorded which).

The chain has TRBV9 and TRBJ1-6; weak D call: TRBD1 (5 bases). V lost 3 bases to trimming and J lost 5 bases, with 12 bases between them. CDR3 length equals 15 residues. Germline V gives CDR1 SGDLS, CDR2 YYNGEE. The CDR3 here is CASSAGGLNNSPLHF. The CDR3 region has the DNA TGTGCCAGCAGCGCCGGGGGTTTGAATAATTCACCCCTCCACTTT.

At least ten counts were recorded for this clonotype. This CDR3 is CAWSTNRAWLGYTF. CDR3 nucleotide sequence: TGTGCCTGGAGTACAAACCGCGCATGGCTTGGCTACACCTTC. This chain connects TRBV30 to TRBJ1-2; D is unresolved. V lost 2 bases, J lost 7 bases, and 17 bases lay in between. The CDR3 is 14 amino acids. Germline lookup yields CDR1 GTSNPN and CDR2 SVGIG (reference sequence).

The chain uses TRBV7-2 and TRBJ2-7; D possibly uses TRBD1 or TRBD2 (5 bases each). This CDR3 has 14 amino acids. Trimming removed 3 bases at V and 0 bases at J, with 9 bases between. CDR1 and CDR2 (germline): SGHTA, FQGNSA. The CDR3, as DNA: TGTGCCAGCAGCTTCCTTGGGGGCTCCTACGAGCAGTACTTC. It encodes CASSFLGGSYEQYF.

This clonotype has just a few counts. This chain uses TRBV19 with TRBJ1-2, with TRBD1 matching 9 bases. CDR1 LNHDA and CDR2 SQIVND come from the germline V gene (reference sequence). This CDR3 comprises 15 residues. Trimming at V came to 5 bases and at J to 10 bases, leaving 14 bases not matched to a gene. The DNA for the CDR3 is TGTGCCAGTAGTCCGGAAGGTGGACAGGGGATGGCCTACACCTTC. Encoded protein: CASSPEGGQGMAYTF. Based on the CDR3 plus reference TRBV19 and TRBJ1-2, the full variable domain is DGGITQSPKYLFRKEGQNVTLSCEQNLNHDAMYWYRQDPGQGLRLIYYSQIVNDFQKGDIAEGYSVSREKKESFPLTVTSAQKNPTAFYLCASSPEGGQGMAYTFGSGTRLTVV.

This clonotype has a handful of counts. This chain uses TRBV20-1 with TRBJ2-2, with 9 bases identical to TRBD1. From germline, CDR1 is DFQATT and CDR2 SNEGSKA (reference sequence). V lost 5 bases and J lost 5; bases outside the gene matches: 9. The CDR3 totals 15 residues. As DNA, the CDR3 is TGCAGTGCTGAAGGACAGGGGCGGGGAACCGGGGAGCTGTTTTTT. Translation gives CSAEGQGRGTGELFF.

The chain uses TRBV2 and TRBJ1-2; the D gene is possibly TRBD1 (5 bases). This CDR3 spans 13 amino acids. V was clipped by 8 bases and J by 8 bases, with 18 bases between them. Germline CDR1 is SNHLY and CDR2 is FYNNEI. DNA of the CDR3: TGTGCCAGCTTAGGGACCTCGGGAGGCGGCTACACCTTC. Its protein is CASLGTSGGGYTF.

V is TRBV6-1 and J is TRBJ1-1, with 12 bases lining up with TRBD1. CDR1 MNHNS and CDR2 SASEGT come from the germline V gene. This CDR3 has 18 amino acids. After removal of 9 bases from V and 1 base from J, the junction contained 15 bases not matched to a gene. The CDR3 loop is CASPPVPGTGGANTEAFF. Here the CDR3 DNA reads TGTGCCAGTCCACCAGTCCCTGGGACAGGGGGCGCGAACACTGAAGCTTTCTTT.

At least ten counts were recorded for this clonotype. The rearrangement joins TRBV29-1 to TRBJ1-1; TRBD1 aligns across 9 bases. Germline V gene sequence: CDR1 SQVTM, CDR2 ANQGSEA. This CDR3 comprises 16 residues. V lost 6 bases, J lost 0 bases, and 11 bases stayed unmatched. The CDR3 coding sequence is TGCAGCGTACCTGGACAGGGGACGCACTTGAACACTGAAGCTTTCTTT. As protein: CSVPGQGTHLNTEAFF.

The sample holds many counts of this clonotype. J is TRBJ2-7 and V is TRBV7-9; D remains ambiguous. Germline CDR1 SEHNR, CDR2 FQNEAQ (reference sequence). The CDR3 sequence is 14 residues long. V gave up 3 bases and J gave up 0 bases, with 9 bases separating them. The CDR3 region has the DNA TGTGCCAGCAGCTTGTCGACTGCCTCCTACGAGCAGTACTTC. Translating it yields CASSLSTASYEQYF.